This is a list of T cell receptor beta chains from one sample in a study of regulatory T cells in long-lasting Graves disease. TCRdb analysed the multiplex PCR reads with MiXCR anew, one entry per CDR3 protein. The sample yields under 450,000 distinct CDR3 sequences, around a quarter seen once. Sequences were derived from peripheral blood mononuclear cells (PBMCs), sampled when the disease was refractory, from a patient treated with antithyroid drugs. The receptors were gathered from a female donor with Graves disease. Both conserved end residues are part of each CDR3. D genes are given only for firm matches. Part of the rows lack a size; the others show once, few, many or a class for expanded clones.

cdr3_aa cdr3_nt d_call v_call clone_size j_call
CASSWTSGSYEQYF TGTGCCAGCAGCTGGACTAGCGGGAGTTACGAGCAGTACTTC TRBD2 TRBV12-3/TRBV12-4 many TRBJ2-7
CSVLPGLAGDEQYF TGCAGCGTGCTCCCGGGACTAGCGGGAGATGAGCAGTACTTC TRBD2 TRBV29-1 few TRBJ2-7
CASSSGQANEKLFF TGCGCCAGCAGCTCGGGACAGGCTAATGAAAAACTGTTTTTT TRBD1 TRBV5-1 . TRBJ1-4
CASSRQVFEKLFF TGTGCCAGCAGTCGGCAGGTGTTCGAAAAACTGTTTTTT . TRBV6-1 many TRBJ1-4
CASSTQRTEEYTGELFF TGTGCCAGCAGCACTCAAAGGACAGAGGAATACACCGGGGAGCTGTTTTTT . TRBV7-9 few TRBJ2-2
CASRQTPGQGKEKLFF TGTGCCAGCAGACAAACACCGGGACAGGGGAAGGAAAAACTGTTTTTT TRBD1 TRBV28 . TRBJ1-4
CASSLNDENGYTF TGTGCCAGCAGTTTAAACGATGAGAATGGCTACACCTTC . TRBV12-3/TRBV12-4 . TRBJ1-2
CASSFIWGDTEAFF TGTGCCAGCAGCTTTATTTGGGGGGACACTGAAGCTTTCTTT . TRBV5-4 . TRBJ1-1
CASGSISRTLSREQYF TGTGCCAGCGGGTCTATATCAAGGACGCTCTCTCGCGAGCAGTACTTC . TRBV11-2 many TRBJ2-7
CASSFGTIEAFF TGTGCCAGCAGCTTTGGGACAATTGAAGCTTTCTTT . TRBV7-9 . TRBJ1-1
CASSRGTSGSRETQYF TGTGCCAGCAGTCGCGGAACTAGCGGGAGTAGGGAGACCCAGTACTTC TRBD2 TRBV2 many TRBJ2-5
CASSEAGAGRDEQYF TGTGCCAGCAGTGAGGCAGGGGCAGGGAGGGACGAGCAGTACTTC . TRBV6-1 few TRBJ2-7
CASTIRGDRVYGYTF TGTGCCAGCACCATACGAGGCGACAGGGTATATGGCTACACCTTC TRBD1 TRBV12-3/TRBV12-4 many TRBJ1-2
CAGGSGELFF TGCGCTGGGGGGTCCGGGGAGCTGTTTTTT . TRBV29-1 few TRBJ2-2
CATSAVYSNQPQHF TGTGCCACCAGTGCCGTGTATAGCAATCAGCCCCAGCATTTT . TRBV24-1 . TRBJ1-5
CASMGVAISYEQYF TGTGCCAGCATGGGGGTAGCGATCTCCTACGAGCAGTACTTC . TRBV6-1 many TRBJ2-7
CASSQTSAGELFF TGCGCCAGCAGCCAAACTAGCGCCGGGGAGCTGTTTTTT TRBD2 TRBV4-1 few TRBJ2-2
CASSLSPGPETQYF TGTGCCAGCAGTTTAAGTCCAGGGCCAGAGACCCAGTACTTC . TRBV28 many TRBJ2-5
CARGQAPTNEKLFF TGTGCCAGAGGACAGGCTCCAACTAATGAAAAACTGTTTTTT TRBD1 TRBV30 . TRBJ1-4
CASSILGPGANVLTF TGTGCCAGCAGCATTCTCGGCCCTGGGGCCAACGTCCTGACTTTC . TRBV7-3 few TRBJ2-6
CASTAGGQETQYF TGTGCCAGCACAGCAGGGGGTCAAGAGACCCAGTACTTC TRBD1 TRBV6-1 many TRBJ2-5
CASSLSTARNEQLF TGTGCCAGCAGTTTATCCACAGCTCGCAATGAGCAGCTCTTC . TRBV27 . TRBJ2-1
CASSFRSDSYEQYF TGCGCCAGCAGCTTCCGGAGCGACTCCTACGAGCAGTACTTC . TRBV5-1 few TRBJ2-7
CASSLWQREVQPQHF TGTGCCAGCAGTTTATGGCAGAGAGAAGTCCAGCCCCAGCATTTT . TRBV28 many TRBJ1-5
CASIGGPSSYNSPLHF TGTGCCAGCATAGGCGGCCCGAGCTCCTATAATTCACCCCTCCACTTT . TRBV2 few TRBJ1-6
CASRLTGSNTEAFF TGTGCCAGCAGGCTAACAGGGTCGAACACTGAAGCTTTCTTT . TRBV6-1 . TRBJ1-1